This T cell receptor (beta chain) was identified during a study of T cells in women clearing cervical HPV infection. Study information: Only a few women had HLA typing results available.

This CDR3 contains 13 residues. Germline CDR1 reads GTSNPN; CDR2 reads SVGIG (reference sequence). Study results and caveats: CIN3+ cases had significantly higher TCR repertoire richness than controls, but evenness did not differ. TRBV6-7 relative abundance averaged about 0.1% in cases and 0.16% in controls.

TCRdb keeps only in-frame clones here, not all; method: immunoSEQ multiplex PCR. The sample includes about 30,000 clones. A word on this clone: The antigen remains undetermined. The junction departs from the called germline gene at one end, perhaps through a read error. The read ends 3 residues before the CDR3 terminus; that terminus is restored from the germline J gene. Different DNA sequences within this sample yield the same CDR3.

The sequence was obtained from a woman aged 18 to 75 with a cervical HPV16 infection that either progressed to CIN3+ or cleared (not recorded which). The V gene is TRBV30, the J gene TRBJ1-3, with D hard to call. Sequences were obtained from blood buffy coat. CDR3 in amino acids: CAWISDSGNTIYF. The covered CDR3 bases are TGTGCCTGGATTTCAGACTCTGGAAACACG.